The 3 T cell receptor beta chains presented below share a single source sample, sequenced in a study of PD-L1 blockade in urothelial cancer. TCRdb keeps only in-frame clones here, not all; method: immunoSEQ multiplex PCR. The sample lists roughly 44,000 clones; approximately 78% were seen once. This specimen consisted of PBMCs, obtained around atezolizumab (anti-PD-L1) treatment. The source is a man between 65 and 80 years old with urothelial cancer.

The rearrangement links TRBV5-1 to TRBJ1-3; the D is unclear. V gave up 1 base and J gave up 1 base, with 9 bases separating them. The CDR3 is made up of 15 amino acids. Germline CDR1 SGHRS, CDR2 YFSETQ. The CDR3: CASSLNSGSGNTIYF. The DNA for the CDR3 is TGCGCCAGCAGCTTGAATTCGGGGTCTGGAAACACCATATATTTT.

The chain combines TRBV28 with TRBJ1-4; TRBD1 aligns across 8 bases. Trimming at V came to 7 bases and at J to 5 bases, leaving 6 bases not matched to a gene. Germline CDR1 and CDR2: MDHEN and SYDVKM. This CDR3 spans 14 amino acids. The chain's CDR3 is CASIRTGTNEKLFF. CDR3 coding DNA: TGTGCCAGCATCCGGACAGGGACAAATGAAAAACTGTTTTTT.

The V gene is TRBV30, the J gene TRBJ2-5; no firm D call. The germline gives CDR1 GTSNPN, CDR2 SVGIG (reference sequence). V was cut by 0 bases and J by 5 bases, with 4 bases left in between. The CDR3 loop spans 11 amino acids. The CDR3 protein is CAWSVRETQYF. CDR3 nucleotide sequence: TGTGCCTGGAGTGTGAGGGAGACCCAGTACTTC.